The rows below give T cell receptor beta chains drawn from one sample of a study of blood T cell repertoires in COVID-19. Clones were sequenced by immunoSEQ multiplex PCR, and TCRdb holds only the in-frame ones, with some missing. Among under 150,000 clones, 83% were seen once, and the ten largest hold about 6%. Sequencing was performed on peripheral blood. Receptors were obtained from a man aged 80 or over with active or convalescent COVID-19. The CDR3 runs from the conserved cysteine through the conserved F or W. D genes are given only for firm matches. Clone size is not always given. Where it is, it says once, few, many or a class for expanded clones.

v_gene,d_gene,j_gene,abundance,CDR3aa,CDR3nt
TRBV9,NA,TRBJ1-5,NA,CASSARSPGRNQPQHF,TGTGCCAGCAGCGCCCGGTCCCCCGGGAGGAATCAGCCCCAGCATTTT
TRBV25-1,NA,TRBJ2-3,NA,CASSGPFAFKPTDTQYF,TGTGCCAGCAGTGGTCCTTTCGCCTTCAAGCCTACAGATACGCAGTATTTT
TRBV7-2,TRBD2,TRBJ2-3,NA,CASSLGLAGGQDTQYF,TGTGCCAGCAGCTTAGGATTAGCGGGAGGTCAGGACACGCAGTATTTT
TRBV2,TRBD1,TRBJ2-7,few,CASSETGTASYEQYF,TGTGCCAGCAGTGAGACCGGGACAGCCTCCTACGAGCAGTACTTC
TRBV29-1,NA,TRBJ2-2,NA,CSVWGETGELFF,TGCAGCGTTTGGGGGGAAACCGGGGAGCTGTTTTTT
TRBV5-1,TRBD1,TRBJ2-2,NA,CASSPGTGGSTGELFF,TGCGCCAGCAGTCCAGGGACAGGGGGGAGTACCGGGGAGCTGTTTTTT
TRBV6-1,TRBD2,TRBJ2-7,once,CASSEVQRGPPGEQYF,TGTGCCAGCAGTGAAGTTCAGCGGGGGCCCCCGGGGGAGCAGTACTTC
TRBV6-1,NA,TRBJ2-5,NA,CASSEGGLRKTQYF,TGTGCCAGCAGTGAGGGGGGGCTAAGGAAGACCCAGTACTTC
TRBV5-5,NA,TRBJ1-1,NA,CASSLGLNTEAFF,TGTGCCAGCAGCTTGGGGCTGAACACTGAAGCTTTCTTT
TRBV6-1,TRBD1,TRBJ1-1,once,CASSDGTGVNTETFF,TGTGCCAGCAGTGACGGGACAGGGGTGAACACTGAAACTTTCTTT
TRBV28,TRBD1,TRBJ1-6,NA,CASSVDRGPSPLHF,TGTGCCAGCAGTGTAGACAGGGGCCCTTCACCCCTCCACTTT
TRBV12-5,NA,TRBJ2-2,NA,CASGPGTGELFF,TGTGCTAGTGGCCCGGGCACCGGGGAGCTGTTTTTT
TRBV7-3,NA,TRBJ2-7,NA,CASSPNRAGGGQYF,TGTGCCAGCAGCCCCAACCGGGCCGGAGGTGGGCAGTACTTC
TRBV6-6,NA,TRBJ2-5,NA,CASSYAIGIQETQYF,TGTGCCAGCAGTTACGCGATTGGTATCCAAGAGACCCAGTACTTC
TRBV12-5,NA,TRBJ2-3,NA,CASGTRGGRTDTQYF,TGTGCTAGTGGCACCAGGGGCGGGCGGACAGATACGCAGTATTTT
TRBV12-1,NA,TRBJ2-3,NA,CASSSPGLAGGPTDTQYF,TGTGCCAGCAGCAGCCCGGGACTAGCGGGGGGGCCCACAGATACGCAGTATTTT
TRBV28,TRBD1,TRBJ1-4,once,CASSPQDRGLQNEKLFF,TGTGCCAGCAGTCCCCAGGACAGGGGCCTTCAAAATGAAAAACTGTTTTTT
TRBV7-3,TRBD2,TRBJ2-1,NA,CASSSLAGGYNEQFF,TGTGCCAGCAGCTCCCTAGCGGGGGGTTACAATGAGCAGTTCTTC
TRBV15,NA,TRBJ1-1,NA,CATSRDRRNEAFF,TGTGCCACCAGCAGAGATCGCAGGAATGAAGCTTTCTTT
TRBV7-3,TRBD2,TRBJ2-1,few,CASSFSGSSYNEQFF,TGTGCCAGCAGCTTTAGCGGGAGCTCCTACAATGAGCAGTTCTTC
TRBV28,TRBD1,TRBJ1-1,NA,CASRGTVEAFF,TGTGCCAGCAGGGGGACAGTCGAAGCTTTCTTT
TRBV3-1/TRBV3-2,TRBD2,TRBJ2-3,NA,CASSPLSGASDTQYF,TGTGCCAGCAGCCCTCTTAGCGGGGCCTCCGATACGCAGTATTTT
TRBV19,NA,TRBJ2-7,NA,CATRRGGRDEQYF,TGTGCCACTAGGCGAGGGGGTAGGGACGAGCAGTACTTC
TRBV18,NA,TRBJ1-4,NA,CASSRTVATNEKLFF,TGTGCCAGCTCACGGACAGTTGCAACTAATGAAAAACTGTTTTTT
TRBV12-3/TRBV12-4,NA,TRBJ2-5,NA,CASSRDDYHQYF,TGTGCCAGCAGTCGGGATGACTACCACCAGTACTTC
TRBV7-6,TRBD2,TRBJ2-5,NA,CASSPGLAGGPEETQYF,TGTGCCAGCAGCCCCGGACTAGCGGGGGGGCCGGAGGAGACCCAGTACTTC
TRBV19,NA,TRBJ1-6,NA,CASSMQGTNNSPLHF,TGTGCCAGTAGTATGCAGGGAACGAATAATTCACCCCTCCACTTT
TRBV7-2,NA,TRBJ2-2,NA,CASSAAWGRGGELFF,TGTGCCAGCAGCGCAGCCTGGGGAAGGGGCGGGGAGCTGTTTTTT
TRBV6-5,TRBD2,TRBJ2-3,NA,CASSLGLVGTDTQYF,TGTGCCAGCAGCCTCGGACTAGTTGGGACAGATACGCAGTATTTT
TRBV7-2,NA,TRBJ1-5,NA,CASGPRYGPQHF,TGTGCCAGCGGGCCCCGGTACGGCCCCCAGCATTTT
TRBV7-2,NA,TRBJ1-3,NA,CASSLRSGNTIYF,TGTGCCAGCAGCCTACGATCGGGAAACACCATATATTTT
TRBV7-3,TRBD1,TRBJ1-2,NA,CASSLNSGQAPYGYTF,TGTGCCAGCAGCCTTAACTCGGGACAGGCCCCCTATGGCTACACCTTC
TRBV19,TRBD2,TRBJ2-3,once,CASSNRGGRGDTQYF,TGTGCCAGTAGTAACCGGGGGGGCCGGGGAGATACGCAGTATTTT
TRBV10-3,TRBD1,TRBJ1-5,NA,CAISERARGQANNQPQHF,TGTGCCATCAGTGAGCGAGCCCGGGGACAGGCGAACAATCAGCCCCAGCATTTT
TRBV7-2,NA,TRBJ1-5,few,CASSLALGVREPQHF,TGTGCCAGCAGCTTAGCGCTCGGGGTACGGGAGCCCCAGCATTTT
TRBV9,TRBD1,TRBJ2-1,NA,CASSPKGRQGNEQFF,TGTGCCAGCAGCCCAAAAGGTAGACAGGGCAATGAGCAGTTCTTC
TRBV4-3,TRBD2,TRBJ2-5,NA,CASSHGTSGGAETQYF,TGCGCCAGCAGCCACGGTACTAGCGGGGGGGCGGAGACCCAGTACTTC
TRBV4-2,TRBD1,TRBJ2-6,NA,CASSQFATTGASSGANVLTF,TGTGCCAGCAGCCAATTTGCGACCACAGGGGCCTCCTCTGGGGCCAACGTCCTGACTTTC
TRBV7-9,TRBD1,TRBJ2-1,once,CASSYPGQGRNNEQFF,TGTGCCAGCAGCTATCCGGGACAGGGGAGGAACAATGAGCAGTTCTTC
TRBV14,NA,TRBJ2-7,NA,CASSVQGVYEQYF,TGTGCCAGCAGCGTTCAGGGCGTCTACGAGCAGTACTTC
TRBV18,TRBD1,TRBJ1-2,NA,CASSLAGTGMHYGYTF,TGTGCCAGCTCACTCGCCGGGACAGGGATGCACTATGGCTACACCTTC
TRBV9,NA,TRBJ2-7,NA,CASSVGLAYEQYF,TGTGCCAGCAGCGTAGGACTTGCCTACGAGCAGTACTTC
TRBV6-5,TRBD1,TRBJ2-5,NA,CASSTSRQGETQYF,TGTGCCAGCAGCACTAGTAGACAGGGAGAGACCCAGTACTTC
TRBV7-2,NA,TRBJ1-2,NA,CASSLGQPYYGYTF,TGTGCCAGCAGCCTCGGACAGCCCTACTATGGCTACACCTTC
TRBV5-1,NA,TRBJ1-6,NA,CASSLEGGAGSPLHF,TGCGCCAGCAGCTTGGAGGGGGGGGCTGGTTCACCCCTCCACTTT
TRBV2,NA,TRBJ1-1,NA,CASSLGRGEAFF,TGTGCCAGCAGCCTCGGGAGGGGGGAAGCTTTCTTT
TRBV2,TRBD1,TRBJ1-2,NA,CASSDDVGTGGGYTF,TGTGCCAGCAGTGACGATGTCGGGACAGGGGGAGGCTACACCTTC
TRBV5-8,TRBD2,TRBJ2-1,few,CASSLGAGVSNEQFF,TGTGCCAGCAGCTTGGGAGCGGGGGTTTCCAATGAGCAGTTCTTC
TRBV7-3,TRBD1,TRBJ1-1,NA,CARPSRDRGTEAFF,TGTGCCAGGCCAAGCCGGGACAGGGGTACTGAAGCTTTCTTT
TRBV4-2,TRBD2,TRBJ2-7,NA,CASSQAAGVGYEQYF,TGTGCCAGCAGCCAAGCAGCGGGGGTGGGGTACGAGCAGTACTTC
TRBV7-9,TRBD1,TRBJ1-1,once,CASSWGQGSEAFF,TGTGCCAGCAGCTGGGGACAGGGTTCTGAAGCTTTCTTT
TRBV18,NA,TRBJ1-6,NA,CASSPSRSYNSPLHF,TGTGCCAGCTCACCCTCTCGGTCCTATAATTCACCCCTCCACTTT
TRBV5-1,NA,TRBJ2-3,NA,CASSSGRGSSTDTQYF,TGCGCCAGCAGCTCCGGTCGGGGGTCTAGCACAGATACGCAGTATTTT